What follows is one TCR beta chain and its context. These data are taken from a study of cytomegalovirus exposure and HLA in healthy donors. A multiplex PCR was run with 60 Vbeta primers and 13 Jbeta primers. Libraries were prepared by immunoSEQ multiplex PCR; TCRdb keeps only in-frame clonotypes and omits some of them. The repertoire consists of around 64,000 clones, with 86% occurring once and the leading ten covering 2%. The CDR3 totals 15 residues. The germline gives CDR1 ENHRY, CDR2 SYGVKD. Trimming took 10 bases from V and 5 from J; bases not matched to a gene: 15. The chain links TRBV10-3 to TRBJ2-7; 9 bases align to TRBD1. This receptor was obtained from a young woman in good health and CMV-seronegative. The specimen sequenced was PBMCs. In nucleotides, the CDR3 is TGTGCCACCTTAGCGCCCGGGACAGGGATCCACGAGCAGTACTTC. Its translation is CATLAPGTGIHEQYF.